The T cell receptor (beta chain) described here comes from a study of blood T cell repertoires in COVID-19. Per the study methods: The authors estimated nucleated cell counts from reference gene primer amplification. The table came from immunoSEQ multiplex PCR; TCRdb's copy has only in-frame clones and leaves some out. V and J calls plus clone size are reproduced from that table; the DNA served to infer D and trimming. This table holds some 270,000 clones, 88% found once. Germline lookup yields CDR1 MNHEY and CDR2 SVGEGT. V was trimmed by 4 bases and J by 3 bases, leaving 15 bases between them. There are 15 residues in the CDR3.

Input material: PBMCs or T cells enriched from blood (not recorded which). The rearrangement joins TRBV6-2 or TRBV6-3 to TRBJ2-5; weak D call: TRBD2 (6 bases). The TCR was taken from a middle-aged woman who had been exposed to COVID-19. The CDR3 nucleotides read TGTGCCAGCAGTTTATCAGTAGCGGCCAAAGAGACCCAGTACTTC. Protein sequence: CASSLSVAAKETQYF.